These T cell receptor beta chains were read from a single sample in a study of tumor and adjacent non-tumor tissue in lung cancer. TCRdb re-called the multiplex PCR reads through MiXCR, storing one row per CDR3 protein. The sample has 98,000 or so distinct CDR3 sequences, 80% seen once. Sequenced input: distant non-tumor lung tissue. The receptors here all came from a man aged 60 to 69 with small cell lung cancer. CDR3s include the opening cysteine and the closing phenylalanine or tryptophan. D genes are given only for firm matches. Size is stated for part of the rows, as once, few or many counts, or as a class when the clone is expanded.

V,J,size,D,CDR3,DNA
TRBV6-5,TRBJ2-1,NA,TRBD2,CVSSYFIPGLAGVYNEQFF,TGTGTCAGCAGTTACTTTATACCGGGACTAGCGGGAGTATACAATGAGCAGTTCTTC
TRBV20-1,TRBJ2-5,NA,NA,CSAWERGTKTQYF,TGCAGTGCTTGGGAGAGAGGGACAAAGACCCAGTACTTC
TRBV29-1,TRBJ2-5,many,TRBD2,CSVVNGGEFGETQYF,TGCAGCGTTGTCAACGGGGGGGAGTTCGGAGAGACCCAGTACTTC
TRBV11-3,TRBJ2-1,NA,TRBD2,CASSLDGVGLTGIGEQFF,TGTGCCAGCAGCTTAGATGGGGTGGGACTAACGGGAATAGGTGAGCAGTTCTTC
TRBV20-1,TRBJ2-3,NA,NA,CSDGVRYTDTQYF,TGCAGTGATGGAGTGCGGTACACAGATACGCAGTATTTT
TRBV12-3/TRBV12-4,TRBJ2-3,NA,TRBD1,CTSRPAGGPRSQYF,TGTACCAGCAGACCGGCAGGGGGCCCGCGGTCCCAGTATTTT
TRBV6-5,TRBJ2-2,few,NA,CTSSYSNPGTGELFF,TGTACCAGCAGTTATTCGAATCCGGGGACCGGGGAGCTGTTCTTT
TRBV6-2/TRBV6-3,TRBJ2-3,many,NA,CASSYGGFSTDTQYF,TGTGCCAGCAGTTACGGGGGTTTCAGCACAGATACGCAGTATTTT
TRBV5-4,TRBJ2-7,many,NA,CASSALGADPRLEQYF,TGTGCCAGCAGCGCATTGGGGGCGGACCCCCGCCTTGAGCAGTACTTC
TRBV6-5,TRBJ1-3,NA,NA,CVSSYSMGGGGSGNTIYF,TGTGTCAGCAGTTATTCGATGGGAGGGGGGGGTTCTGGAAACACCATATATTTT
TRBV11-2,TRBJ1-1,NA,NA,CASSPKQAEAFF,TGTGCCAGCAGCCCTAAACAGGCTGAAGCTTTCTTT
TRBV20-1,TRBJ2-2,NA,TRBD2,CSARRSGGAITEELFF,TGCAGTGCTAGACGCTCGGGGGGGGCTATAACCGAGGAGCTGTTTTTT
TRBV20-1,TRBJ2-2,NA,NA,CSARDIVWTREQFF,TGCAGTGCTAGAGATATAGTTTGGACCAGGGAGCAGTTTTTT
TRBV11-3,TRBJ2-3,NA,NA,CTGSHPRGTQYF,TGTACCGGCAGCCACCCCCGGGGTACGCAGTATTTT
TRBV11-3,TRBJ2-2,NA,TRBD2,CDSSLTAGVVTWVLFF,TGTGACAGCAGCTTAACCGCGGGAGTGGTCACCTGGGTGCTGTTTTTT
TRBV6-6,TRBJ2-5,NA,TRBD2,CASMGLAGDETQYF,TGCGCCAGCATGGGACTAGCGGGAGACGAGACCCAGTACTTC
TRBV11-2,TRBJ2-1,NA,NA,CASSLVRAESSYNEQFF,TGTGCCAGCAGCTTAGTGAGGGCCGAGAGCTCCTACAATGAGCAGTTCTTC
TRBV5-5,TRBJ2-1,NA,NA,CASSFLGTYDEQFF,TGTGCCAGCAGCTTCCTCGGGACCTACGATGAGCAGTTCTTC
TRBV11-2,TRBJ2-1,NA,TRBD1,CAISLEEFATGGYMAEQLF,TGTGCCATCAGCTTAGAGGAGTTTGCGACAGGGGGCTATATGGCTGAGCAGCTCTTC
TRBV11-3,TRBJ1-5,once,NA,CANSTYQPQHF,TGTGCCAACAGCACTTATCAGCCCCAACATTTT
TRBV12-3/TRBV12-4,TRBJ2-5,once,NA,CASSPCNGGQETQYF,TGTGCCAGCAGTCCCTGTAACGGGGGACAAGAGACCCAGTATTTC
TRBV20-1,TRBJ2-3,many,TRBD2,CSAEIAGVSTDTQYF,TGCAGTGCTGAAATAGCGGGAGTGAGCACAGATACGCAGTATTTT
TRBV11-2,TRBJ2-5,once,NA,CASSWLGEIQYF,TGTGCCAGCAGCTGGCTCGGGGAGATCCAGTACTTC
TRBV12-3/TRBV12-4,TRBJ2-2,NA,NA,CSSSFPGIDTGELFF,TGTTCCAGCAGTTTCCCTGGGATAGACACCGGGGAGCTGTTTTTT
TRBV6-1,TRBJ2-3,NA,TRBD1,CASSESRGPYDTDTQYF,TGTGCCAGTAGTGAAAGCAGGGGGCCATATGACACAGATACGCAGTATTTT
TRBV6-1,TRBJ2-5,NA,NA,CASSEASEEVTQYF,TGTGCCAGCAGTGAAGCTTCGGAAGAGGTGACCCAGTACTTC
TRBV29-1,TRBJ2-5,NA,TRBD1,CSVRDSGRVEIQYF,TGCAGCGTCCGGGACAGTGGTAGAGTGGAGATCCAGTACTTC
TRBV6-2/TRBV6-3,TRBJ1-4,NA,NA,CASRFDSVYEKLFF,TGTGCCAGCAGATTTGACAGCGTCTATGAAAAATTGTTTTTT
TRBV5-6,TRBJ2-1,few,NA,CASRDMVDGEQFF,TGTGCCAGCAGGGATATGGTCGATGGTGAGCAGTTCTTC
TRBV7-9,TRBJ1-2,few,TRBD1,CASSLQGADYGYTF,TGTGCCAGCAGTTTACAGGGGGCAGACTATGGCTACACCTTC
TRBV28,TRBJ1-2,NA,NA,CASSLEGRNYGYIF,TGTGCCAGCAGTTTGGAGGGCCGAAACTATGGCTACATCTTC
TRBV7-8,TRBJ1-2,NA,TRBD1,CASSLDRGQAKYRYTF,TGTGCCAGCAGCTTAGACAGGGGCCAAGCTAAATATCGCTACACCTTC
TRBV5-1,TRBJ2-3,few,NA,CASSLFGVSTDRPYF,TGCGCCAGCAGCTTGTTCGGGGTTAGCACAGATAGGCCGTATTTT
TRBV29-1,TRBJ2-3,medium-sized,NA,CSVDAAVTDTQYF,TGCAGCGTTGATGCCGCGGTCACAGATACGCAGTATTTT
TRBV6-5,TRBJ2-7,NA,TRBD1,CASCPGTVGNEQYF,TGTGCCAGCTGTCCCGGGACAGTGGGGAACGAGCAGTACTTC
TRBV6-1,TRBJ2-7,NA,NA,CATSGELPYEQYF,TGTGCCACCAGTGGCGAACTACCCTACGAGCAGTATTTC
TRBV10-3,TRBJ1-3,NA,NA,CAISGGPSSGNAIYF,TGTGCCATCAGCGGGGGGCCCAGCTCTGGAAACGCCATATATTTT
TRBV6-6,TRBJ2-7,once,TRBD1,CTNSSATGSTYEQYF,TGTACCAACAGTTCCGCGACAGGGTCAACCTACGAGCAGTACTTC
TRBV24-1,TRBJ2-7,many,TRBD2,CATSDRGTSGSYEQYF,TGTGCCACCAGTGACCGGGGGACTAGCGGGAGCTACGAGCAGTACTTC
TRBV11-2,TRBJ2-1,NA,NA,CASILDAGLVEHFF,TGTGCCAGCATCTTAGATGCAGGGTTGGTTGAGCATTTCTTC
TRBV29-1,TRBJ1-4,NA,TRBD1,CSVGTGGFRGEKLFF,TGCAGCGTGGGGACAGGGGGCTTTAGGGGTGAAAAACTGTTTTTT
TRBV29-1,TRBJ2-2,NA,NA,CSVVAVAAKTRELFF,TGCAGCGTTGTGGCGGTAGCCGCGAAGACCCGGGAGCTGTTTTTT
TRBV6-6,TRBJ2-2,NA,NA,CANSPGTEELFF,TGTGCCAACAGCCCCGGGACCGAGGAGCTGTTTTTT
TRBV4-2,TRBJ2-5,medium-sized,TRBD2,CASSQAGGQETQYF,TGTGCCAGCAGCCAAGCGGGGGGGCAAGAGACCCAGTACTTC
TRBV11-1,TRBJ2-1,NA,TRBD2,CVSSLALAAKNEQLF,TGTGTCAGCAGCTTAGCGCTAGCGGCAAAGAATGAGCAGCTCTTC
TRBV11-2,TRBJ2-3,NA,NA,CTNSLDWTDTQYF,TGCACCAACAGCTTAGACTGGACAGATACGCAGTATTTT
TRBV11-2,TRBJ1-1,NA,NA,CASSPWEARITEAFF,TGTGCCAGCAGCCCTTGGGAGGCGAGGATCACTGAAGCTTTCTTT
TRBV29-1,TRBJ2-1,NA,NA,CRVGWRGDSYNEQLF,TGCAGAGTTGGGTGGAGGGGTGACTCCTACAATGAGCAGCTCTTC
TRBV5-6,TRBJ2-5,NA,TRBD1,CASSLKGQGITETQYF,TGTGCCAGTAGCTTAAAAGGACAGGGAATAACCGAGACCCAGTACTTC
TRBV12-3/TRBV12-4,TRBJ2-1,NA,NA,CASSIVGLTYNEQIF,TGTGCCAGCAGTATAGTAGGTCTTACCTACAATGAGCAGATCTTC
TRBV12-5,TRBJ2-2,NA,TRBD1,CTAWDRNTGELFF,TGTACTGCCTGGGACAGAAACACAGGGGAGCTGTTTTTT